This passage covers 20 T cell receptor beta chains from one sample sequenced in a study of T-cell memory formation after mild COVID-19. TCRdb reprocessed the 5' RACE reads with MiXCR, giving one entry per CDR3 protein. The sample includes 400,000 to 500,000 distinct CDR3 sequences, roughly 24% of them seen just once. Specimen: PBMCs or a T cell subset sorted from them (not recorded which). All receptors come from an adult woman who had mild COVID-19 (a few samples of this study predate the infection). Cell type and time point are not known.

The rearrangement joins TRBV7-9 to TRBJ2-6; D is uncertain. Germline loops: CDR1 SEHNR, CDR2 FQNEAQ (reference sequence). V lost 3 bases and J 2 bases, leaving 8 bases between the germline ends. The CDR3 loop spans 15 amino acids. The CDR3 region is CASSLGIPGANVLTF. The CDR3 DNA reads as TGTGCCAGCAGCTTGGGCATCCCTGGGGCCAACGTCCTGACTTTC.

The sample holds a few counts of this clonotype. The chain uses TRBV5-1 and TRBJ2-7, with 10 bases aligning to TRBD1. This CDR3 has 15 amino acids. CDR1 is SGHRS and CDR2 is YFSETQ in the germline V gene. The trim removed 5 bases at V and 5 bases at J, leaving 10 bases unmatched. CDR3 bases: TGCGCCAGCAGGCTGACAGGGGGCAGGGAGAACGAGCAGTACTTC. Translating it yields CASRLTGGRENEQYF.

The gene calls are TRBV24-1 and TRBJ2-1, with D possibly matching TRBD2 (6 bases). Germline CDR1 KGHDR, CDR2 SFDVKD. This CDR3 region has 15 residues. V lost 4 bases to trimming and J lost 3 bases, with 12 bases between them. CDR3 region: CATSESGTYYNEQFF. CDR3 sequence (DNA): TGTGCCACCAGTGAGTCCGGGACTTACTACAATGAGCAGTTCTTC.

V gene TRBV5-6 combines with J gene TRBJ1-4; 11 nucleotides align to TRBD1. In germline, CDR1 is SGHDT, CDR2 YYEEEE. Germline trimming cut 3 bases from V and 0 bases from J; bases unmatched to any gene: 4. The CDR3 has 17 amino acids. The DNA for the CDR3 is TGTGCCAGCAGCTCGCCGGGACAGGGGGCAACTAATGAAAAACTGTTTTTT. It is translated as CASSSPGQGATNEKLFF. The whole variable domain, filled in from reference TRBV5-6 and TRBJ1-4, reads DAGVTQSPTHLIKTRGQQVTLRCSPKSGHDTVSWYQQALGQGPQFIFQYYEEEERQRGNFPDRFSGHQFPNYSSELNVNALLLGDSALYLCASSSPGQGATNEKLFFGSGTQLSVL.

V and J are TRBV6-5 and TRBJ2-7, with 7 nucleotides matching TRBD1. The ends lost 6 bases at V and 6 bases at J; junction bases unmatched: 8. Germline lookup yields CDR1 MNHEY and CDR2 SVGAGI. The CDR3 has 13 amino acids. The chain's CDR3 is CASRYRGPSEQYF. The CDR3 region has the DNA TGTGCCAGCAGGTACAGGGGACCCTCCGAGCAGTACTTC.

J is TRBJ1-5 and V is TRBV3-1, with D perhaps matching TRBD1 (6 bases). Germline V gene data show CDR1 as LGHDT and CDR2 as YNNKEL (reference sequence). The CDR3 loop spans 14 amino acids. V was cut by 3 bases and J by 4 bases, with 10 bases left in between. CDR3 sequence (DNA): TGTGCCAGCAGCCAGAAGGGGGGAAATCAGCCCCAGCATTTT. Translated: CASSQKGGNQPQHF.

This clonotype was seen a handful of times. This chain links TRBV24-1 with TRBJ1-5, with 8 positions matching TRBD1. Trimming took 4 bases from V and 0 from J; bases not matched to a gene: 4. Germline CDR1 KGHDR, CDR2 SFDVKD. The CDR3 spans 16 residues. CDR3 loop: CATSDPTGDSNQPQHF. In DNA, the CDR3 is TGTGCCACCAGTGACCCGACAGGGGATAGCAATCAGCCCCAGCATTTT.

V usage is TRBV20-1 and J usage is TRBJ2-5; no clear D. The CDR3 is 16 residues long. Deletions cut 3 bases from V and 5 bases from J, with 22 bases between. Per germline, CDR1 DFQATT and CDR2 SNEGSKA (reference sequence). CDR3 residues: CSASNPRMTVRETQYF. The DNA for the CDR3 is TGCAGTGCTAGTAATCCCAGAATGACTGTGAGGGAGACCCAGTACTTC.

CDR3 protein: CSVEGLSGGSYNEQFF. The CDR3 DNA reads as TGCAGCGTTGAAGGTCTTAGCGGGGGCTCCTACAATGAGCAGTTCTTC. The rearrangement links TRBV29-1 to TRBJ2-1, with 9 bases lining up with TRBD2. CDR3 length equals 16 residues. V was clipped by 1 base and J by 0 bases; unmatched bases: 4. Germline V gene lookup returns CDR1 SQVTM and CDR2 ANQGSEA.

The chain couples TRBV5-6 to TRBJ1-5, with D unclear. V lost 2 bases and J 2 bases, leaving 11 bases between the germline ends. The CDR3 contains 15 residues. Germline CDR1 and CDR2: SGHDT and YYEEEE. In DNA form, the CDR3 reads TGTGCCAGCAGCTTTTGGTCGTCGGGCAATCAGCCCCAGCATTTT. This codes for CASSFWSSGNQPQHF.

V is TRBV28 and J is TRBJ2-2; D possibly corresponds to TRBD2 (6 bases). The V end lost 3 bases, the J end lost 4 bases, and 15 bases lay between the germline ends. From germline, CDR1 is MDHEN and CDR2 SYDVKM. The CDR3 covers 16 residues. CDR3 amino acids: CASSFLFGGCTGELFF. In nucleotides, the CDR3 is TGTGCCAGCAGTTTCCTTTTTGGAGGGTGCACCGGGGAGCTGTTTTTT.

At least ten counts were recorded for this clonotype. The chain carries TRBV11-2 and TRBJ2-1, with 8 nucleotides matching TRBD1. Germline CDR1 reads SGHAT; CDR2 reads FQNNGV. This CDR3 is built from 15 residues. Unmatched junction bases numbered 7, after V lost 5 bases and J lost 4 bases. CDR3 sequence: CASSPDRGGYNEQFF. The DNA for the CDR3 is TGTGCCAGCAGCCCAGACAGGGGCGGTTACAATGAGCAGTTCTTC.

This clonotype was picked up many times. The CDR3 loop reads CASSPGHSSTDTQYF. The CDR3 DNA sequence: TGTGCCAGCAGCCCCGGGCATTCTAGCACAGATACGCAGTATTTT. V and J are TRBV7-6 and TRBJ2-3; no clear D. The CDR3 length is 15 residues. Trimming left V 5 bases short and J 0 bases short, with 12 bases between. Germline V gene sequence: CDR1 SGHVS, CDR2 FNYEAQ.

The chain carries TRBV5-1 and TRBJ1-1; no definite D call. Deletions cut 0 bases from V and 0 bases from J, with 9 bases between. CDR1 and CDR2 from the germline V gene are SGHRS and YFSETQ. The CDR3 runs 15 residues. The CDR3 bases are TGCGCCAGCAGCTTGGGACCGCGACTGAACACTGAAGCTTTCTTT. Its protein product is CASSLGPRLNTEAFF.

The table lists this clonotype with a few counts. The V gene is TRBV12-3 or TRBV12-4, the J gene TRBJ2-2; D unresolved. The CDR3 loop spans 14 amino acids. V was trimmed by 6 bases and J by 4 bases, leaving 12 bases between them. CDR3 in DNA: TGTGCCAGCAGCCCCCTACGGGTCACCGGGGAGCTGTTTTTT. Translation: CASSPLRVTGELFF.

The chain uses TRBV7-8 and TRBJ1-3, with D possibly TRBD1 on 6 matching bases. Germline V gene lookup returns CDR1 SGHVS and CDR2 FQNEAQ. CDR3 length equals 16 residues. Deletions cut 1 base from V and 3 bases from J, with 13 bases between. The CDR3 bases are TGTGCCAGCAGCTTAGGTCGCCGGGGGCTTGGAAACACCATATATTTT. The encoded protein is CASSLGRRGLGNTIYF. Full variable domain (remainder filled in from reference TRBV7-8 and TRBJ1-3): GAGVSQSPRYKVAKRGQDVALRCDPISGHVSLFWYQQALGQGPEFLTYFQNEAQLDKSGLPSDRFFAERPEGSVSTLKIQRTQQEDSAVYLCASSLGRRGLGNTIYFGEGSWLTVV.

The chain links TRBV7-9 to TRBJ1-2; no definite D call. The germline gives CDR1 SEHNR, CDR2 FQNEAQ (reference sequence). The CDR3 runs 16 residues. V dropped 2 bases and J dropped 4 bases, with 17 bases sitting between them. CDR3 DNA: TGTGCCAGCAGCTTAAGTTCGGGGTTGGAGCGCTATGGCTACACCTTC. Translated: CASSLSSGLERYGYTF.

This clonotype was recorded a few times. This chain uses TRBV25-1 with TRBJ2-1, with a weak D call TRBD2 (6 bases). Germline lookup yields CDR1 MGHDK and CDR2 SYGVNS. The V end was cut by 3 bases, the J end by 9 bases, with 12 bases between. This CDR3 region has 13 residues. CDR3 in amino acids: CASSDPGRGEQFF. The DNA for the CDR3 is TGTGCCAGCAGTGATCCTGGGCGGGGTGAGCAGTTCTTC.

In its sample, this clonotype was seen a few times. CDR3 residues: CASSINPGTAAFF. CDR3 nucleotides: TGTGCCAGTAGTATCAACCCCGGGACAGCAGCTTTCTTT. This chain connects TRBV19 to TRBJ1-1; 7 bases map to TRBD1. The ends lost 3 bases at V and 10 bases at J; junction bases unmatched: 8. Germline V gives CDR1 LNHDA, CDR2 SQIVND (reference sequence). This CDR3 is 13 amino acids long.

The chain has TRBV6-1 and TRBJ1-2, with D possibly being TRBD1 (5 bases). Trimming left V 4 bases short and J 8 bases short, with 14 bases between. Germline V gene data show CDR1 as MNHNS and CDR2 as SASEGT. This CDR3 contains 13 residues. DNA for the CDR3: TGTGCCAGCAGTGTCCAGGGTCTGGGGGGCTACACCTTC. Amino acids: CASSVQGLGGYTF.